The clone carrying this T cell receptor beta chain was seen many times. TCR beta CDR3 amplification used RNA transcripts. Second-round multiplex PCR came after a first-round RT-PCR that employed HTBI primers. TCRdb redid the calling of the multiplex PCR reads with MiXCR, one entry per CDR3 protein. The sample lists a few hundred thousand distinct CDR3 sequences; around 18% were seen once. Germline V gene sequence: CDR1 LNHDA, CDR2 SQIVND (reference sequence). The V gene lost 5 bases and the J gene lost 2 bases, with 21 bases spanning the gap. The CDR3 covers 17 residues. The sample originates from a study of Graves' ophthalmopathy and Graves' hyperthyroidism.

This sequence joins TRBV19 and TRBJ1-1; D is possibly TRBD1 (5 bases). Material: peripheral blood. The sequence derives from a woman aged 18-29 years with Graves' ophthalmopathy. The CDR3 here is CASSYWREGRVNTEAFF. The DNA of the CDR3 is TGTGCCAGTAGTTATTGGAGGGAGGGGAGGGTAAACACTGAAGCTTTCTTT.